Below, 25 T cell receptor beta chains from the same sample are listed, as sequenced in a study of blood T cell repertoires in COVID-19. The repertoire was sequenced with immunoSEQ multiplex PCR; TCRdb's copy has only in-frame clones and lacks some. Of about 270,000 clones detected, around nine tenths appear once; the ten largest clones hold around 1.6%. Sequenced material: peripheral blood. The receptor source for this set is a woman in her sixties or seventies who had recovered from COVID-19.

The chain combines TRBV3-1 (or the pseudogene TRBV3-2) with TRBJ1-2; 8 bases agree with TRBD1. This CDR3 spans 12 amino acids. Germline-derived CDR1 and CDR2 are LGHDT and YNNKEL (reference sequence). Losses at the gene ends were 1 base for V and 12 bases for J; bases not matched to a gene: 4. The CDR3 sequence is CASSQGDRPDTF. CDR3 coding DNA: TGTGCCAGCAGCCAAGGGGACAGGCCTGACACCTTC.

The chain couples TRBV18 to TRBJ1-1; D gene unclear. Germline-derived CDR1 and CDR2 are KGHSH and LQKENI. The CDR3 is made up of 13 amino acids. With 4 bases removed from V and 4 bases from J, the gap between germline ends came to 10 bases. The CDR3 region has the DNA TGTGCCAGCTCACTCGTCCTCCCCACTGAAGCTTTCTTT. It specifies CASSLVLPTEAFF.

V usage is TRBV7-3 and J usage is TRBJ1-2; tentatively, D is TRBD1 (6 bases). The germline V gene encodes CDR1 SGHTA and CDR2 FQGTGA. The CDR3 sequence is 12 residues long. Trimming removed 5 bases at V and 7 bases at J, with 11 bases between. DNA for the CDR3: TGTGCCAGCAGCAACTCAGGGGCTGGCTACACCTTC. It specifies CASSNSGAGYTF.

The rearrangement uses TRBV7-2 and TRBJ2-6; 10 nucleotides line up with TRBD1. V trimming: 7 bases; J trimming: 0 bases; junction bases outside the gene matches: 9. In germline, CDR1 is SGHTA, CDR2 FQGNSA. The length of the CDR3 is 18 residues. The CDR3 spells CASNRQGASSSGANVLTF. In DNA form, the CDR3 reads TGTGCCAGCAACAGACAGGGGGCATCGTCCTCTGGGGCCAACGTCCTGACTTTC.

The chain carries TRBV9 and TRBJ2-7, with 8 bases that match TRBD1. The CDR3 totals 18 residues. Germline loops: CDR1 SGDLS, CDR2 YYNGEE. V shed 2 bases and J 2 bases; nucleotides not matched to a gene: 15. CDR3 nucleotides: TGTGCCAGCAGCGTCGGAGACGGCAGGGGGCAGATCGCCTACGAGCAGTACTTC. It specifies CASSVGDGRGQIAYEQYF.

The V gene is TRBV5-1, the J gene TRBJ2-7; a weak D match, TRBD2 (6 bases). V lost 3 bases, J lost 0 bases, and 16 bases lay in between. This CDR3 is built from 16 residues. CDR1 SGHRS and CDR2 YFSETQ come from the germline V gene. Written as DNA, the CDR3 is TGCGCCAGCAGCTCCGGTCGGGTAGCGGCCTCCTACGAGCAGTACTTC. Protein product: CASSSGRVAASYEQYF.

The chain links TRBV28 to TRBJ2-1; 9 nucleotides match TRBD2. The CDR3 runs to 16 residues. CDR1 is MDHEN, CDR2 SYDVKM, per germline. V trimming: 5 bases; J trimming: 2 bases; junction bases outside the gene matches: 7. The CDR3 bases are TGTGCCAGCAGTAAACATAGCGGGGGAGCCTACAATGAGCAGTTCTTC. It yields the protein CASSKHSGGAYNEQFF.

The V call is TRBV18, the J call TRBJ1-4, with D tentatively TRBD1 (6 bases). Trimming took 2 bases from V and 1 from J, leaving 14 bases between them. CDR3 size: 17 residues. Germline V lookup: CDR1 KGHSH, CDR2 LQKENI. The CDR3 DNA sequence: TGTGCCAGCTCACCAGACGTAGCGGGACAAACTAATGAAAAACTGTTTTTT. It encodes CASSPDVAGQTNEKLFF. The complete variable domain, with remaining parts taken from reference TRBV18 and TRBJ1-4, reads NAGVMQNPRHLVRRRGQEARLRCSPMKGHSHVYWYRQLPEEGLKFMVYLQKENIIDESGMPKERFSAEFPKEGPSILRIQQVVRGDSAAYFCASSPDVAGQTNEKLFFGSGTQLSVL.

CDR3 amino acids: CASSGPRGGNEQFF. Here the CDR3 DNA reads TGTGCCAGCAGTGGCCCCCGGGGGGGCAATGAGCAGTTCTTC. This chain joins TRBV6-2 or TRBV6-3 and TRBJ2-1; TRBD2 matches at 8 bases. The CDR3 extends over 14 amino acids. Germline V lookup: CDR1 MNHEY, CDR2 SVGEGT. V lost 5 bases and J lost 6; bases outside the gene matches: 6.

This clone was seen a few times. The genes are TRBV7-2 and TRBJ1-5; D perhaps matches TRBD1 (6 bases). This CDR3 has 14 residues. V lost 7 bases to trimming and J lost 6 bases, with 16 bases between them. CDR1 and CDR2 (germline): SGHTA, FQGNSA. The CDR3 sequence: CASTSTRGGQPQHF. The DNA for the CDR3 is TGTGCCAGCACCTCCACCAGGGGCGGTCAGCCCCAGCATTTT.

The CDR3 loop reads CASSLVSGGLEQYF. In DNA, the CDR3 is TGTGCCAGCAGCTTGGTGTCAGGGGGCCTCGAGCAGTACTTC. The chain joins TRBV5-5 to TRBJ2-7; 8 bases fit TRBD1. V shed 0 bases and J 6 bases; nucleotides not matched to a gene: 5. The CDR3 runs to 14 residues. CDR1 and CDR2 from the germline V gene are SGHKS and YYEKEE (reference sequence).

Details on this clone: Being one base from a much bigger clone, this may be a read error. This specimen includes other DNA sequences encoding the same CDR3. V gene TRBV9 combines with J gene TRBJ1-2, with TRBD1 identical over 9 bases. With V trimmed by 3 bases and J by 8 bases, 5 bases remained unmatched. This CDR3 comprises 13 residues. Germline loops: CDR1 SGDLS, CDR2 YYNGEE. The DNA for the CDR3 is TGTGCCAGCAGCGCCGGGACAGGGTACGGCTACACCTTC. This codes for CASSAGTGYGYTF.

The J gene is TRBJ2-1, the V gene TRBV6-5; 9 bases fit TRBD2. Germline values: CDR1 MNHEY, CDR2 SVGAGI. V trimming: 2 bases; J trimming: 10 bases; junction bases outside the gene matches: 12. This CDR3 has 16 residues. CDR3 sequence reads: CASSYVVAGAPREQFF. Here the CDR3 DNA reads TGTGCCAGCAGTTACGTGGTAGCGGGGGCTCCTAGGGAGCAGTTCTTC.

The rearrangement joins TRBV5-1 to TRBJ2-7, with 13 bases fitting TRBD2. The V segment lost 3 bases and the J segment 6 bases; nucleotides outside the gene matches: 3. Looked up from germline, CDR1 is SGHRS and CDR2 is YFSETQ. This CDR3 is built from 14 residues. The DNA of the CDR3 is TGCGCCAGCAGCTCGGGACTAGCGGGGCTCGAGCAGTACTTC. Protein: CASSSGLAGLEQYF.

The gene calls are TRBV9 and TRBJ1-1; TRBD1 might be the D (5 bases). CDR3 length: 15 amino acids. V lost 4 bases and J lost 2, with 15 bases in between. CDR1 is SGDLS, CDR2 YYNGEE, per germline. The CDR3 DNA reads TGTGCCAGCAGCCCCAGCGGGGCAGGTAACACTGAAGCTTTCTTT. Protein sequence: CASSPSGAGNTEAFF.

This chain uses TRBV24-1 with TRBJ1-2, with D hard to call. The CDR3 totals 14 residues. Trimming left V 4 bases short and J 4 bases short, with 12 bases between. Looked up from germline, CDR1 is KGHDR and CDR2 is SFDVKD. CDR3 amino acids: CATSDPGRVYGYTF. In DNA form, the CDR3 reads TGTGCCACCAGTGACCCTGGTCGGGTCTATGGCTACACCTTC.

V gene TRBV7-3 combines with J gene TRBJ2-5; maybe TRBD2 (6 bases). Trimming pared 5 bases from V and 1 base from J, leaving 11 bases between. This CDR3 is built from 14 residues. Germline-derived CDR1 and CDR2 are SGHTA and FQGTGA. The CDR3 nucleotides are TGTGCCAGCAGCCCCCTGGGGGGCCAAGAGACCCAGTACTTC. It codes for CASSPLGGQETQYF.

This clone was counted once. J is TRBJ1-2 and V is TRBV7-3, with 10 bases that match TRBD1. V gave up 5 bases and J gave up 5 bases; unmatched junction bases: 2. In germline, CDR1 is SGHTA, CDR2 FQGTGA. This CDR3 has 13 residues. CDR3 in amino acids: CASSGGQGYGYTF. DNA for the CDR3: TGTGCCAGCAGCGGGGGACAGGGGTATGGCTACACCTTC.

This clone appeared a few times. The chain employs TRBV7-2 and TRBJ2-1; 8 nucleotides match TRBD2. The junction had 14 bases not matched to a gene; V was cut back by 6 bases and J by 7 bases. This CDR3 contains 16 residues. Germline CDR1 reads SGHTA; CDR2 reads FQGNSA. The CDR3 sequence: CASRRSAGGPENEQFF. CDR3 coding DNA: TGTGCCAGCAGGCGGTCGGCGGGGGGCCCAGAAAATGAGCAGTTCTTC.

This chain uses TRBV10-3 with TRBJ1-1; 8 nucleotides agree with TRBD1. Germline CDR1 reads ENHRY; CDR2 reads SYGVKD. V shed 2 bases and J 4 bases; nucleotides not matched to a gene: 15. CDR3 size: 18 residues. The CDR3 coding sequence is TGTGCCATCAGTGAGACAAAATCTTGGACAGGGAGTACCACTGAAGCTTTCTTT. Residues: CAISETKSWTGSTTEAFF.

This sequence joins TRBV13 and TRBJ2-7, with 8 bases aligning to TRBD1. Per germline, CDR1 PRHDT and CDR2 FYEKMQ (reference sequence). The CDR3 is 11 amino acids. With 3 bases clipped from V and 10 bases from J, the junction kept 2 bases outside the gene matches. The CDR3 loop is CASSFDRGQYF. Written as DNA, the CDR3 is TGTGCCAGCAGCTTTGACAGGGGACAGTACTTC.

This clone was seen only once. The chain combines TRBV29-1 with TRBJ2-2; possibly TRBD1 for D (6 bases). This CDR3 is built from 14 residues. The germline V and J ends were trimmed by 6 bases and 5 bases, with 16 bases remaining between them. Looked up from germline, CDR1 is SQVTM and CDR2 is ANQGSEA. The CDR3, as DNA: TGCAGCGTCTTAGGGGGTGGTGGGACCGGGGAGCTGTTTTTT. This sequence encodes CSVLGGGGTGELFF.

The chain recombines TRBV5-1 with TRBJ1-2; the D is unclear. Per the germline V gene, CDR1 is SGHRS and CDR2 is YFSETQ. The length of the CDR3 is 13 residues. Trimming left V 0 bases short and J 8 bases short, with 11 bases between. This CDR3 reads CASSLALVSGYTF. As DNA, the CDR3 is TGCGCCAGCAGCTTGGCCTTAGTGTCCGGCTACACCTTC.

The J gene is TRBJ2-3, the V gene TRBV5-1, with 7 bases that match TRBD2. This CDR3 has 15 amino acids. Trimming removed 7 bases from V and 0 bases from J; junction bases left unmatched: 8. The germline V gene encodes CDR1 SGHRS and CDR2 YFSETQ. In DNA form, the CDR3 reads TGCGCCAGCGGACGGGGGGACGGGAGCACAGATACGCAGTATTTT. This codes for CASGRGDGSTDTQYF.

This clone appeared once. The rearrangement uses TRBV7-9 and TRBJ2-5; no reliable D call. Germline V CDR1 and CDR2: SEHNR, FQNEAQ (reference sequence). The CDR3 extends over 13 amino acids. Trimming took 2 bases from V and 3 from J, leaving 7 bases between them. CDR3 sequence: CASSLTSEETQYF. The CDR3 DNA sequence: TGTGCCAGCAGCTTAACGTCAGAAGAGACCCAGTACTTC.